Following are 12 T cell receptor beta chains from one sample sequenced in a study of T cell repertoires in cytomegalovirus infection. TCRdb processed the reads anew with MiXCR; each CDR3 protein has one entry. The table has about 160,000 distinct CDR3 sequences, roughly 17% seen once. Source material: CD8+ T cells from PBMCs. These receptors were taken from a human donor in good health (CMV status not recorded). Some clones in this sample may be carry-over from other donors' samples.

The table lists this clonotype with many counts. The chain combines TRBV7-2 with TRBJ1-4; 8 bases map to TRBD1. The germline CDR1 and CDR2 sequences are SGHTA and FQGNSA. The CDR3 runs 16 residues. The trim removed 7 bases at V and 3 bases at J, leaving 10 bases unmatched. The CDR3 DNA reads TGTGCCAGCACAACCCGGCAGGGGGCTTCTAATGAAAAACTGTTTTTT. Translated, it gives CASTTRQGASNEKLFF.

The V call is TRBV28, the J call TRBJ2-7; no clear D. The CDR3 consists of 15 residues. V was shortened by 2 bases and J by 7 bases, with 18 bases between the two germline ends. Germline assignment: CDR1 MDHEN and CDR2 SYDVKM. CDR3 protein: CASSLRSYQSLEQYF. For the CDR3, the DNA is TGTGCCAGCAGTTTAAGATCGTACCAGTCCCTTGAGCAGTACTTC.

This chain links TRBV7-9 with TRBJ2-7, with 8 bases fitting TRBD2. The CDR3 totals 16 residues. The germline V gene has CDR1 SEHNR and CDR2 FQNEAQ (reference sequence). Trimming removed 5 bases from V and 4 bases from J; junction bases left unmatched: 13. The CDR3 nucleotides read TGTGCCAGCAGCGTTCAGAGCGGGAGAGATTCATACGAGCAGTACTTC. As protein: CASSVQSGRDSYEQYF.

With respect to this clonotype: The junction shows a germline mismatch at one end, possibly a read error. This chain joins TRBV6-6 and TRBJ2-1; D may be TRBD2 (6 bases). CDR1 and CDR2 from the germline V gene are MNHNY and SVGAGI (reference sequence). The CDR3 has 13 amino acids. The CDR3 DNA reads as TGTGACAGCAGTTACGTGGACTACCATGAGCAGTTCTTC. Its protein product is CDSSYVDYHEQFF.

This clonotype was seen a few times. This sequence joins TRBV28 and TRBJ2-7; D not resolved. The V end lost 4 bases, the J end lost 6 bases, and 7 bases lay between the germline ends. The CDR3 is made up of 11 amino acids. Germline values: CDR1 MDHEN, CDR2 SYDVKM. The CDR3 reads CASSWGSEQYF. The CDR3 region has the DNA TGTGCCAGCAGTTGGGGATCCGAGCAGTACTTC.

This clonotype was observed a few times. The rearrangement joins TRBV7-8 to TRBJ2-1; TRBD2 might be the D (6 bases). V was shortened by 7 bases and J by 4 bases, with 14 bases between the two germline ends. From germline, CDR1 is SGHVS and CDR2 FQNEAQ. The CDR3 has 14 amino acids. This CDR3 is CASTKKEGYNEQFF. CDR3 in DNA: TGTGCCAGCACGAAGAAGGAGGGGTACAATGAGCAGTTCTTC.

This clonotype was detected many times. This chain joins TRBV6-5 and TRBJ2-1; tentative D call: TRBD1 (5 bases). This CDR3 has 15 residues. CDR1 and CDR2 (germline): MNHEY, SVGAGI. V was shortened by 4 bases and J by 0 bases, with 10 bases between the two germline ends. In DNA, the CDR3 is TGTGCCAGCAGTTCGACAGTCACCTCCTACAATGAGCAGTTCTTC. It specifies CASSSTVTSYNEQFF.

The gene calls are TRBV4-1 and TRBJ2-3; 11 bases are a match to TRBD2. The CDR3 runs to 16 residues. The V gene's germline CDR1 is MGHRA and CDR2 YSYEKL. V lost 4 bases and J lost 2; bases outside the gene matches: 5. This CDR3 reads CASSPELAGATDTQYF. CDR3 in DNA: TGCGCCAGCAGCCCGGAACTAGCGGGGGCCACAGATACGCAGTATTTT.

The DNA of the CDR3 is TGTGCCAGCAGCTCCTACTCTGCCGGGGGGACAGGGGGCAATGAGCAGTTCTTC. This sequence encodes CASSSYSAGGTGGNEQFF. The chain carries TRBV7-6 and TRBJ2-1, with 11 bases lining up with TRBD1. Trimming took 4 bases from V and 6 from J; bases not matched to a gene: 14. CDR1 and CDR2 from the germline V gene are SGHVS and FNYEAQ. The CDR3 runs 18 residues.

This clonotype was detected a few times. The chain links TRBV7-8 to TRBJ2-1; TRBD2 matches at 8 bases. The CDR3 is made up of 17 amino acids. V lost 5 bases and J lost 0; bases outside the gene matches: 9. Germline lookup yields CDR1 SGHVS and CDR2 FQNEAQ. The CDR3 coding sequence is TGTGCCAGCAGCCCCTTAACTAGCGGATTCTCCTACAATGAGCAGTTCTTC. This sequence encodes CASSPLTSGFSYNEQFF.

The CDR3 region is CASSLDGLLYNEQFF. The DNA of the CDR3 is TGTGCCAGCAGCTTAGACGGTCTCCTCTACAATGAGCAGTTCTTC. The chain carries TRBV7-3 and TRBJ2-1; D gene unclear. CDR1 and CDR2 from the germline V gene are SGHTA and FQGTGA. V was cut by 2 bases and J by 3 bases, with 11 bases left in between. CDR3 length: 15 residues.

This clonotype was seen repeatedly, ten times or more. The rearrangement links TRBV4-1 to TRBJ2-3, with a weak D call TRBD2 (5 bases). This CDR3 is built from 15 residues. V lost 2 bases and J 3 bases, leaving 12 bases between the germline ends. Per the germline V gene, CDR1 is MGHRA and CDR2 is YSYEKL. The CDR3 DNA sequence: TGCGCCAGCAGCCAACGAGACCAGCGGACAGATACGCAGTATTTT. Translating gives CASSQRDQRTDTQYF.